These 13 T cell receptor beta chains originate from one sample sequenced in a study of T cells after yellow fever vaccination. TCRdb fed the 5' RACE reads into MiXCR, producing one record per CDR3 protein. The sample has hundreds of thousands of distinct CDR3 sequences, approximately 13% seen once. Sample: PBMCs, taken on the day of the yellow fever booster vaccination. Receptors originate from a young man who received the YFV17D yellow fever vaccine.

This clonotype was observed at least ten times. The rearrangement links TRBV24-1 to TRBJ1-5; D not resolved. The V and J ends lost 5 bases and 1 base respectively, with 5 bases between them. From germline, CDR1 is KGHDR and CDR2 SFDVKD. This CDR3 contains 13 residues. The CDR3, as DNA: TGTGCCACCAGTGGCCAGAGCAATCAGCCCCAGCATTTT. The encoded protein is CATSGQSNQPQHF.

The rearrangement joins TRBV5-1 to TRBJ2-3; TRBD2 agrees at 8 bases. The CDR3 runs to 13 residues. V was pared by 5 bases and J by 5 bases, with 4 bases of the junction left unmatched. Looked up from germline, CDR1 is SGHRS and CDR2 is YFSETQ. The CDR3 bases are TGCGCCAGCAGACCTAGCGGGCAAGATACGCAGTATTTT. Protein product: CASRPSGQDTQYF. The variable domain in full, completed from reference TRBV5-1 and TRBJ2-3, reads KAGVTQTPRYLIKTRGQQVTLSCSPISGHRSVSWYQQTPGQGLQFLFEYFSETQRNKGNFPGRFSGRQFSNSRSEMNVSTLELGDSALYLCASRPSGQDTQYFGPGTRLTVL.

This clonotype was counted a few times. The V gene is TRBV20-1, the J gene TRBJ2-1; the D gene could be TRBD1 or TRBD2 (5 bases each). V gave up 4 bases and J gave up 4 bases, with 17 bases separating them. Germline loops: CDR1 DFQATT, CDR2 SNEGSKA (reference sequence). The CDR3 has 15 residues. CDR3 protein: CSAKRPGRDYNEQFF. The CDR3 DNA reads TGCAGTGCTAAAAGGCCGGGACGAGATTACAATGAGCAGTTCTTC.

For this clonotype: Germline and junction disagree at one end, which may indicate a read error. The chain couples TRBV19 to TRBJ1-5, with a tentative D call TRBD1 (5 bases). The CDR3 contains 16 residues. CDR1 and CDR2 from the germline V gene are LNHDA and SQIVND (reference sequence). The CDR3 loop is CASSIREGLLNQPQHF. The DNA for the CDR3 is TGTGCCAGCAGTATCAGGGAGGGGCTCCTTAATCAGCCCCAGCATTTT.

This clonotype was recorded many times. V usage is TRBV25-1 and J usage is TRBJ1-3, with D uncertain. The CDR3 is 13 amino acids. Trimming stripped 3 bases from V and 0 bases from J, with 3 bases between. Germline V gives CDR1 MGHDK, CDR2 SYGVNS. The CDR3 region is CASSEGSGNTIYF. The CDR3 region has the DNA TGTGCCAGCAGTGAGGGCTCTGGAAACACCATATATTTT. Drawing the rest from reference TRBV25-1 and TRBJ1-3, the complete variable domain is EADIYQTPRYLVIGTGKKITLECSQTMGHDKMYWYQQDPGMELHLIHYSYGVNSTEKGDLSSESTVSRIRTEHFPLTLESARPSHTSQYLCASSEGSGNTIYFGEGSWLTVV.

The V call is TRBV4-3, the J call TRBJ2-5, with D unresolved. The germline V gene has CDR1 LGHNA and CDR2 YSLEER. The CDR3 covers 16 residues. V lost 0 bases and J 1 base, leaving 12 bases between the germline ends. CDR3 region: CASSQDYMGGQETQYF. CDR3 in DNA: TGCGCCAGCAGCCAAGATTATATGGGCGGCCAAGAGACCCAGTACTTC.

In its sample, this clonotype was seen a few times. This chain uses TRBV20-1 with TRBJ2-7; tentative D call: TRBD1 (6 bases). The V end was cut by 3 bases, the J end by 2 bases, with 11 bases between. CDR1 and CDR2 from the germline V gene are DFQATT and SNEGSKA (reference sequence). The CDR3 is made up of 13 amino acids. As DNA, the CDR3 is TGCAGTGCTAGTACAGGGCTAACCTACGAGCAGTACTTC. The encoded protein is CSASTGLTYEQYF.

At least ten counts were recorded for this clonotype. V usage is TRBV12-3 or TRBV12-4 and J usage is TRBJ1-1; D is uncertain. The V gene lost 5 bases and the J gene lost 3 bases, with 10 bases spanning the gap. The CDR3 sequence is 13 residues long. The CDR3 sequence is CASSPAGYTEAFF. Here the CDR3 DNA reads TGTGCCAGCAGTCCGGCTGGTTACACTGAAGCTTTCTTT.

V and J are TRBV12-3 or TRBV12-4 and TRBJ2-1; 10 nucleotides align to TRBD2. The CDR3 sequence is 15 residues long. V trimming: 5 bases; J trimming: 9 bases; junction bases outside the gene matches: 10. In nucleotides, the CDR3 is TGTGCCAGCAGTAAGTTAGCGGGAGGTTTGGGTGAGCAGTTCTTC. Translation: CASSKLAGGLGEQFF.

The V gene is TRBV7-2, the J gene TRBJ1-5; possible D gene TRBD1, 6 bases. The CDR3 is made up of 14 amino acids. Germline CDR1 and CDR2: SGHTA and FQGNSA. V was trimmed by 5 bases and J by 13 bases, leaving 21 bases between them. The DNA for the CDR3 is TGTGCCAGCAGCAAGGGGGGGGAGGCAAAGTCTCAGCATTTT. It encodes CASSKGGEAKSQHF.

The chain employs TRBV20-1 and TRBJ2-2; 10 nucleotides align to TRBD1. Germline CDR1 and CDR2: DFQATT and SNEGSKA (reference sequence). The CDR3 length is 17 residues. V lost 5 bases, J lost 5 bases, and 14 bases stayed unmatched. The CDR3: CSAAGDRGPEGTGELFF. In nucleotides, the CDR3 is TGCAGTGCTGCTGGGGACAGGGGCCCCGAAGGGACCGGGGAGCTGTTTTTT.

This clonotype has just a few counts. This chain joins TRBV6-2 or TRBV6-3 and TRBJ1-4; 8 positions agree with TRBD1. This CDR3 spans 15 amino acids. Germline loops: CDR1 MNHEY, CDR2 SVGEGT. Trimming cost V 7 bases and J 2 bases; bases outside gene matches: 6. The CDR3 DNA reads as TGTGCCAGCACAGGGGGCGAGGCGACTAATGAAAAACTGTTTTTT. This translates into CASTGGEATNEKLFF.

This clonotype has a handful of counts. The J gene is TRBJ2-5, the V gene TRBV5-1, with 9 bases identical to TRBD1. Germline CDR1 and CDR2: SGHRS and YFSETQ. The CDR3 totals 15 residues. V was clipped by 0 bases and J by 3 bases; unmatched bases: 3. The CDR3 DNA reads TGCGCCAGCAGCTTGGAGGGACAGGGTAAAGAGACCCAGTACTTC. It is translated as CASSLEGQGKETQYF.